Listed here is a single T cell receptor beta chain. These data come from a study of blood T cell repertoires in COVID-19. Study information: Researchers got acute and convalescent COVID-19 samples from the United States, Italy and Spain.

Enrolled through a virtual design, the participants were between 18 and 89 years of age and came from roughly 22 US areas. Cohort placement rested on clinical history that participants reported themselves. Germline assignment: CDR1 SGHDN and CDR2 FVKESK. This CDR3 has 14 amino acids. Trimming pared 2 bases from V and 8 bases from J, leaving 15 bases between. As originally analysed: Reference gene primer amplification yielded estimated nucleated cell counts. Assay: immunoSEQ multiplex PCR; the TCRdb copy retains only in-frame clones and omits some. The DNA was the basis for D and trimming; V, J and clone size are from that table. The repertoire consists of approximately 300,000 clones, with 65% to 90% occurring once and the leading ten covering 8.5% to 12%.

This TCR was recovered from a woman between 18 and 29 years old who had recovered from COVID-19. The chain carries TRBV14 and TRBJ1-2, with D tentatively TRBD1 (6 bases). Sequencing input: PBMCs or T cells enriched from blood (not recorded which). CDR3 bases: TGTGCCAGCAGCCAACTAGGGGGTGGCCTGGGCTACACCTTC. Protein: CASSQLGGGLGYTF. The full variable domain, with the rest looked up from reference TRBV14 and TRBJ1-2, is EAGVTQFPSHSVIEKGQTVTLRCDPISGHDNLYWYRRVMGKEIKFLLHFVKESKQDESGMPNNRFLAERTGGTYSTLKVQPAELEDSGVYFCASSQLGGGLGYTFGSGTRLTVV.